This TCR beta chain derives from a study of CD8 T cells in Susac syndrome (dated by TCRdb to the late 2010s). Study-wide context: The study used repertoire sequencing to test whether antigen drove CD8+ T cell activation and differentiation in Susac syndrome. The clonality of the CD8+ T cell repertoire was compared across approximately twelve healthy donors, 14 Susac syndrome patients and around 16 multiple sclerosis patients.

In the case of this clonotype: What this receptor recognizes is not known. No much larger clone exists at a distance of one base, and base qualities are not known.

RNA was extracted with the RNeasy kit and roughly 0.45 to 1 ug was reverse transcribed using random hexamers. The immunoSEQ multiplex PCR assay, covering 54 Vbeta and 13 Jbeta segments, was used to amplify TCR beta CDR3 regions. To correct PCR amplification bias, a synthetic template baseline was used for both primer optimization and computational correction. As for how the authors treated the data: Reads were annotated to V, D and J genes per IMGT and analyzed with immunoSEQ Analyzer, keeping only productive sequences. To calculate clonality, Shannon entropy was normalized by log2 of the number of productive unique sequences and then subtracted from one. Public and private clones were assessed among the 100 most prevalent clones of each patient and control. Clones were defined as Susac-specific when absent from the healthy and MS cohorts, from approximately 1,100 published viral clones and from other ImmuneACCESS disease sequences. Using fastp trimming at Q25 and MiXCR clonotype assembly, TCRdb reanalyzed the public sequencing data and kept in-frame beta chains. CDR3 protein duplicates are merged, each entry listing the most common genes and DNA. The V and J calls were determined by TCRdb, not by the authors. In this sample the table shows hundreds of thousands of distinct CDR3 sequences, roughly 90% of which occur a single time. The ten largest make up approximately 0.18% of the sample.

The CDR3 measures 14 amino acids from cysteine to phenylalanine. The kept DNA is CDR3 alone, 42 bases in frame from the first base. For CDR1 and CDR2, the germline V gene lists MGHRA and YSYEKL. Trimming costs V 1 base and J 2 bases, and their ends lie 7 bases apart. Points the paper makes about the study in general: The study acknowledged that relatively few individuals were included in the TCR sequencing and HLA analysis.

High-throughput TCR beta sequencing profiled peripheral blood CD8+ and CD4+ T cells from healthy donors, Susac syndrome patients and multiple sclerosis patients. Multiple sclerosis controls were treatment-naive patients with stable or active relapsing-remitting disease fulfilling revised McDonald criteria. Bulk CD8+ and CD4+ T cells were purified by magnetic negative isolation, while CD8+ TEMRA cells were enriched using FACS. Blood was collected in EDTA tubes and processed within 24 hours, with PBMCs isolated through density gradient centrifugation. PBMCs intended for TCR sequencing were frozen in liquid nitrogen and were later thawed in a 37 degrees C water bath. Purity of sorted or isolated CD4+, CD8+ and CD8+ TEMRA cells was at least 90%.

This receptor chain uses TRBV4-1 and TRBJ2-3; no D segment can be confidently identified. This receptor was obtained from a human donor with multiple sclerosis. Sequences were obtained from CD8+ T cells from PBMCs. The CDR3 sequence is CASSQGFTTDTQYF. The DNA sequence reads TGCGCCAGCAGCCAAGGATTTACCACAGATACGCAGTATTTT.